A single sample is the source of the 5 T cell receptor beta chains below, sequenced in a study of blood T cell repertoires in COVID-19 (dated by TCRdb to between 2020 and 2021). The library was prepared using the immunoSEQ multiplex PCR assay. Held by TCRdb, this immuneACCESS table contains in-frame sequences only and omits some clones. Under half of the omission traces to an unresolved V gene where checked; the cause of the rest is unknown. The sample yields about 74,000 clones; around nine tenths were counted once. The ten largest clonotypes hold less than 3% of the sample. Sequencing input: peripheral blood. The origin of the receptors is a man in his sixties or seventies with active or convalescent COVID-19.

The V call is TRBV6-5, the J call TRBJ1-2; 7 bases line up with TRBD1. The V gene end was trimmed by 4 bases and the J gene end by 4 bases; junction bases not matched to a gene: 3. The CDR3 spans 13 residues. Germline V gene sequence: CDR1 MNHEY, CDR2 SVGAGI. The CDR3 spells CASSFTGAYGYTF. CDR3 nucleotides: TGTGCCAGCAGTTTTACAGGGGCCTATGGCTACACCTTC.

Only one count was recorded for this clone. This chain joins TRBV19 and TRBJ2-7, with D possibly being TRBD1 (7 bases). CDR1 is LNHDA and CDR2 is SQIVND in the germline V gene (reference sequence). V was cut by 6 bases and J by 3 bases, with 24 bases left in between. The CDR3 is 17 residues long. In DNA, the CDR3 is TGTGCCAGTAGCCCCTCAGGGGGGAGGATTGGGAACTACGAGCAGTACTTC. This codes for CASSPSGGRIGNYEQYF.

The rearrangement links TRBV25-1 to TRBJ1-1, with D possibly TRBD1 on 5 matching bases. Germline V gives CDR1 MGHDK, CDR2 SYGVNS. The CDR3 covers 16 residues. The V end was cut by 4 bases, the J end by 11 bases, with 26 bases between. CDR3 sequence (DNA): TGTGCCAGCAGTGGGTCGAAAGTGACCGGGGGTTCATTTGCTTTCTTT. As protein: CASSGSKVTGGSFAFF.

The J gene is TRBJ2-7, the V gene TRBV5-6; possibly TRBD2 for D (6 bases). The CDR3 is made up of 15 amino acids. V lost 5 bases to trimming and J lost 0 bases, with 15 bases between them. Germline loops: CDR1 SGHDT, CDR2 YYEEEE. CDR3 bases: TGTGCCAGCAGTTCCGGGACTTGGAGCTCCTACGAGCAGTACTTC. Translation: CASSSGTWSSYEQYF.

V is TRBV19 and J is TRBJ2-1; TRBD2 aligns across 12 bases. Trimming at V came to 4 bases and at J to 4 bases, leaving 2 bases not matched to a gene. Germline CDR1 reads LNHDA; CDR2 reads SQIVND (reference sequence). This CDR3 has 15 residues. This chain's CDR3 is CASSSGTSGYNEQFF. The DNA of the CDR3 is TGTGCCAGTAGTAGTGGGACTAGCGGGTACAATGAGCAGTTCTTC.